These 14 T cell receptor beta chains were all obtained from the same sample, sequenced in a study of T cell clonality in common variable immunodeficiency. Profiling relied on immunoSEQ multiplex PCR, and the TCRdb table lists in-frame clones only, not all of them. The sample holds fewer than 30,000 clones, and no clone turns up only once. Their antigens are not known. General study findings and limits: In common variable immunodeficiency, TCR beta chains reportedly carried fewer deletions and N-nucleotide insertions.

Source material: peripheral blood mononuclear cells. These receptor sequences come from a human donor with common variable immunodeficiency.

This clone was observed a few times. The read gets to within 3 residues of the CDR3 end, and the germline J gene fills in the rest. This chain joins TRBV2 and TRBJ2-2; tentative D call: TRBD1 (5 bases). The CDR3 runs to 14 residues. Trimming took 2 bases from V and 5 from J, leaving 9 bases between them. In germline, CDR1 is SNHLY, CDR2 FYNNEI. Here the CDR3 reads CASSELRETGELFF. CDR3 DNA, as far as it was read: TGTGCCAGCAGTGAACTCAGGGAAACCGGGGAG.

This clone was counted ten times or more. The read gets to within 3 residues of the CDR3 end, and the germline J gene fills in the rest. This chain connects TRBV29-1 to TRBJ1-2; D is ambiguous. The CDR3 totals 13 residues. The V gene lost 4 bases and the J gene lost 4 bases, with 13 bases spanning the gap. Germline CDR1 and CDR2: SQVTM and ANQGSEA. The sequenced CDR3 bases are TGCAGCGTTGTCCCCGGACTCCGCTATGGC. Translating gives CSVVPGLRYG. The CDR3 as a whole reads CSVVPGLRYGYTF.

In its sample, this clone was seen many times. The sequence runs out 3 residues before the end of the CDR3; the remainder is reconstructed from the germline J gene. The rearrangement uses TRBV11-2 and TRBJ2-3; TRBD2 matches at 7 bases. This CDR3 has 15 amino acids. The germline gives CDR1 SGHAT, CDR2 FQNNGV. V gave up 1 base and J gave up 7 bases; unmatched junction bases: 8. The CDR3 region is CASSLGASGTHTQYF. The CDR3 bases that were read are TGTGCCAGCAGCTTAGGGGCTAGCGGTACGCATACG.

At least ten counts were recorded for this clone. From the germline J gene comes the end of the CDR3, since the read stops 3 residues before it. The J gene is TRBJ2-1, the V gene TRBV20-1, with 7 bases lining up with TRBD2. V lost 3 bases, J lost 9 bases, and 5 bases stayed unmatched. CDR1 is DFQATT, CDR2 SNEGSKA, per germline (reference sequence). The CDR3 has 12 amino acids. Partial CDR3 DNA: TGCAGTGCTAGCCTGACTAGCCTTGAG. Encoded protein: CSASLTSLE. The CDR3 in full is CSASLTSLEQFF.

This clone was picked up many times. Read sequence stops 3 residues before the CDR3 end, and the germline J gene provides the missing end. This rearrangement joins TRBV7-9 to TRBJ1-4, with 9 nucleotides matching TRBD1. Germline assignment: CDR1 SEHNR and CDR2 FQNEAQ (reference sequence). The CDR3 is 14 residues long. V was pared by 5 bases and J by 5 bases, with 3 bases of the junction left unmatched. Partial CDR3 DNA: TGTGCCAGCAGCCTAGGACAGGGGAATGAAAAA. Translation gives CASSLGQGNEK. The CDR3 in its entirety is CASSLGQGNEKLFF.

About this clone itself: Its ends do not fully match the called genes, so a read error is possible. The read ends 3 residues shy of where the CDR3 ends; the end is completed using the germline J gene. The chain uses TRBV7-9 and TRBJ1-5; D gene unclear. Per the germline V gene, CDR1 is SEHNR and CDR2 is FQNEAQ (reference sequence). CDR3 length: 13 amino acids. This CDR3 is CSSGSQSNQPQHF. The CDR3 bases that were read are TGTTCCAGCGGCAGTCAAAGCAATCAGCCC.

This clone came up a few times. A much bigger clone sits one base away, suggesting this may be a read error. The read comes to an end 3 residues before the CDR3 does, leaving the germline J gene to fill in the end. The chain has TRBV19 and TRBJ2-1; 8 nucleotides match TRBD2. V was pared by 6 bases and J by 2 bases, with 6 bases of the junction left unmatched. The germline V gene encodes CDR1 LNHDA and CDR2 SQIVND (reference sequence). The CDR3 spans 15 residues. The CDR3 DNA, read in part, is TGTGCCAGTAGCCAAACTAGCGGAACCTACAATGAG. Its translation is CASSQTSGTYNE. The CDR3 as a whole reads CASSQTSGTYNEQFF.

This clone was found many times. The read is 3 residues too short to cover the CDR3 end, so that end is filled in from the germline J gene. V gene TRBV20-1 combines with J gene TRBJ1-2; the match to TRBD1 covers 10 bases. This CDR3 is 15 amino acids long. Germline trimming cut 3 bases from V and 4 bases from J; bases unmatched to any gene: 8. Per the germline V gene, CDR1 is DFQATT and CDR2 is SNEGSKA (reference sequence). This CDR3 reads CSARNPGQGSYGYTF. The sequenced CDR3 bases are TGCAGTGCTAGGAATCCGGGACAGGGGTCCTATGGC.

This clone was counted many times. The read falls 3 residues short of the CDR3 end, and the missing part is taken from the germline J gene. This chain connects TRBV6-1 to TRBJ2-3; D unresolved. Per the germline V gene, CDR1 is MNHNS and CDR2 is SASEGT. V was trimmed by 4 bases and J by 0 bases, leaving 8 bases between them. The CDR3 has 14 residues. The CDR3 loop reads CASSAVGSTDTQYF. CDR3 DNA (partial): TGTGCCAGCAGTGCGGTAGGGAGCACAGATACG.

This clone occurred many times. The CDR3 end falls 3 residues outside the read, so it is completed with the germline J gene. The chain carries TRBV19 and TRBJ2-3; D gene unclear. Between the trimmed V and J ends, which lost 5 bases and 2 bases, there was a span of 17 bases. Germline V gene lookup returns CDR1 LNHDA and CDR2 SQIVND (reference sequence). The length of the CDR3 is 16 residues. CDR3 sequence reads: CASSPDTKFVTDTQYF. The CDR3 DNA, read in part, is TGTGCCAGTAGTCCAGACACAAAATTCGTCACAGATACG.

Ten or more counts support this clone. The CDR3 is CASSPGPTVIAYEQYF. Incomplete CDR3 DNA: TGCGCCAGCAGCCCGGGTCCGACAGTGATAGCCTACGAG. The V and J genes are TRBV5-1 and TRBJ2-7, with a weak D call TRBD1 (5 bases). The CDR3 end lies 3 residues beyond the end of the read and is filled in from the germline J gene. Trimming removed 4 bases from V and 2 bases from J, with 19 bases in between. The CDR3 extends over 16 amino acids. CDR1 and CDR2 from the germline V gene are SGHRS and YFSETQ.

This clone was detected ten times or more. The sequenced fragment ends 3 residues before the CDR3 boundary, so the rest is inferred from the germline J gene. The rearrangement uses TRBV19 and TRBJ1-2; TRBD1 is a possible D gene (6 bases). CDR1 is LNHDA, CDR2 SQIVND, per germline (reference sequence). The V end lost 6 bases, the J end lost 6 bases, and 14 bases lay between the germline ends. There are 13 residues in the CDR3. The CDR3: CASSRQDLNGYTF. The sequenced part of the CDR3 DNA is TGTGCCAGTAGCAGACAGGATCTAAATGGC.

Comment on this clone: The read halts 3 residues ahead of the CDR3 end, with the missing end drawn from the germline J gene. This chain connects TRBV19 to TRBJ2-1, with 9 bases lining up with TRBD2. From germline, CDR1 is LNHDA and CDR2 SQIVND (reference sequence). V dropped 5 bases and J dropped 0; count of bases not matched to a gene: 8. CDR3 size: 17 residues. CDR3 loop: CASSRIAGDSSYNEQFF. CDR3 DNA, as far as it was read: TGTGCCAGTAGTCGGATAGCGGGGGATAGCTCCTACAATGAG. The full variable domain, in which reference TRBV19 and TRBJ2-1 provide the parts outside the CDR3, is DGGITQSPKYLFRKEGQNVTLSCEQNLNHDAMYWYRQDPGQGLRLIYYSQIVNDFQKGDIAEGYSVSREKKESFPLTVTSAQKNPTAFYLCASSRIAGDSSYNEQFFGPGTRLTVL.

This clone has ten or more counts. CDR3 DNA, as far as it was read: TGTGCCAGCAGCCCAGGGGGGGAGACC. Translation gives CASSPGGET. The full CDR3 protein is CASSPGGETQYF. The chain employs TRBV2 and TRBJ2-5, with D possibly matching TRBD1 (7 bases). The read finishes 3 residues shy of the CDR3 end, and the germline J gene is used to complete it. Germline V CDR1 and CDR2: SNHLY, FYNNEI. V lost 6 bases, J lost 5 bases, and 10 bases lay in between. The CDR3 spans 12 residues. The full variable domain, in which reference TRBV2 and TRBJ2-5 provide the parts outside the CDR3, is EPEVTQTPSHQVTQMGQEVILRCVPISNHLYFYWYRQILGQKVEFLVSFYNNEISEKSEIFDDQFSVERPDGSNFTLKIRSTKLEDSAMYFCASSPGGETQYFGPGTRLLVL.